Listed below are T cell receptor beta chains from one sample, sequenced in a study of T-cell reconstitution after alpha-beta-depleted transplantation in children. TCRdb used MiXCR to reprocess the PCR reads, holding one entry per CDR3 protein. Here the sample spans approximately 80,000 distinct CDR3 sequences, 14% being singletons. Sequenced here: PBMCs, mostly from graft donor cells, sampled 180 days after TCRalphabeta/CD19-depleted stem cell transplant. These receptor sequences come from a male patient between 2 and 15 years old who had a stem cell transplant for acute lymphoblastic leukemia, so the T cells may come from the graft donor. Both conserved end residues are part of each CDR3. A D gene is named only where the DNA matches it firmly. Clone sizes are given selectively: once, few, many, or a class where the clone is expanded.

J gene,D gene,V gene,clone size,CDR3 DNA,CDR3 protein
TRBJ2-2,TRBD1,TRBV5-1,once,TGCGCCAGCAGCTTCGGCCTCCTAGGGGGCGCGGGCACCGGGGAGCTGTTTTTT,CASSFGLLGGAGTGELFF
TRBJ1-5,.,TRBV5-6,.,TGTGCCAGCAGCTTTTTCCTTCACTACGGGGGTAGCAATCAGCCCCAGCATTTT,CASSFFLHYGGSNQPQHF
TRBJ2-7,.,TRBV6-1,few,TGTGCCAGCAGTGAAGAATGGGAGCTCGACGAGCAGTACTTC,CASSEEWELDEQYF
TRBJ2-5,.,TRBV7-7,many,TGTGCTAGCAGCCCACACCACCAAGAGACCCAGTACTTC,CASSPHHQETQYF
TRBJ1-2,.,TRBV9,.,TGTGCCAGCAGTGTCCTCCCAAGGTTCAGCTATGGCTACACCTTC,CASSVLPRFSYGYTF
TRBJ2-5,TRBD1,TRBV5-8,few,TGTGCCAGCAGCTCCGGGACAGGGGGCGGAGAGACCCAGTACTTC,CASSSGTGGGETQYF
TRBJ2-3,TRBD1,TRBV5-5,.,TGTGCCAGCAGCCTCTGGGACAGCCCTGGCACAGATACGCAGTATTTT,CASSLWDSPGTDTQYF
TRBJ2-7,.,TRBV18,.,TGTGCCAGCTCACAAGAACAGGGTAATAGTCGGCAGTACTTC,CASSQEQGNSRQYF
TRBJ2-3,.,TRBV4-3,.,TGCGCCAGCAGCCAAGATTGGACGGGTACGCAGTATTTT,CASSQDWTGTQYF
TRBJ1-3,.,TRBV4-3,few,TGCGCCAGCAGCCAAGGCCAGGGAGGCGCTGGAAACACCATATATTTT,CASSQGQGGAGNTIYF
TRBJ2-3,TRBD2,TRBV7-3,.,TGTGCCAGCAGCTATTCCGGGACTAGCGGCCTAACGAGGAATACGCAGTATTTT,CASSYSGTSGLTRNTQYF
TRBJ2-7,.,TRBV7-2,few,TGTGCCAGCAGCCTAAGGGGGGACCAATACGAGCAGTACTTC,CASSLRGDQYEQYF
TRBJ2-7,.,TRBV4-1,few,TGCGCCAGCAGCCAAGATGAGACCGCCGACGAGCAGTACTTC,CASSQDETADEQYF
TRBJ1-4,.,TRBV20-1,many,TGCACCGCTCAGGATCGAAAACTGTTTTTT,CTAQDRKLFF
TRBJ2-7,.,TRBV7-2,.,TGTGCCAGCAGCTTAGGCCTTTCAGAGACCTACGAGCAGTACTTC,CASSLGLSETYEQYF
TRBJ2-7,.,TRBV7-9,.,TGTGCCAGCAGCTTAAATCTCGGGACACCTAACGAGCAGTACTTC,CASSLNLGTPNEQYF
TRBJ2-2,TRBD2,TRBV7-2,.,TGTGCCAGCAGCTTAAGACTAGCGGGGGGGACCGGGGAGCTGTTTTTT,CASSLRLAGGTGELFF
TRBJ1-5,.,TRBV12-3/TRBV12-4,.,TGTGCCAGCAGCCCTAACAGGCATAGCAATCAGCCCCAGCATTTT,CASSPNRHSNQPQHF
TRBJ2-7,TRBD1,TRBV4-2,.,TGTGCCAGCAGCCAAGTAAAGCCCGGGACAGGGGGATACGAGCAGTACTTC,CASSQVKPGTGGYEQYF
TRBJ1-6,.,TRBV20-1,few,TGCAGTGCTAGAGATCCGGGGAATTCACCCCTCCACTTT,CSARDPGNSPLHF
TRBJ1-2,.,TRBV20-1,.,TGCAGTGCTAGAAAGACAGGAAAAGGCTACACCTTC,CSARKTGKGYTF
TRBJ1-2,.,TRBV25-1,few,TGTGCCAGCAGTCCGGGGACGATCTATGGCTACACCTTC,CASSPGTIYGYTF
TRBJ2-7,TRBD1,TRBV12-3/TRBV12-4,few,TGTGCCAGCAGTTTCCGGGACAGCGCCTACGAGCAGTACTTC,CASSFRDSAYEQYF
TRBJ1-2,.,TRBV4-2,.,TGTGCCAGCAGCTCATTAAAAACAGGGAGCTATGGCTACACCTTC,CASSSLKTGSYGYTF
TRBJ2-1,TRBD1,TRBV10-3,.,TGTGCCATCAGTGAGGCAGTTAGGGGACAGGGGAATGAGCAGTTCTTC,CAISEAVRGQGNEQFF
TRBJ1-1,.,TRBV5-6,.,TGTGCCAGCAGCCTCAGGGGAATCGGGACTGAAGCTTTCTTT,CASSLRGIGTEAFF
TRBJ2-1,.,TRBV19,.,TGTGCCAGTACGGACAGGGAGGGTCGGTATGAGCAGTTCTTC,CASTDREGRYEQFF
TRBJ2-7,TRBD1,TRBV10-3,.,TGTGCCATCAGTGAGTCCAAGGACAGGATAAGCTCCTACGAGCAGTACTTC,CAISESKDRISSYEQYF
TRBJ2-2,TRBD2,TRBV15,many,TGTGCCACCGGGGGGGCCGGGGAGCTGTTTTTT,CATGGAGELFF
TRBJ1-2,.,TRBV6-1,few,TGTGCCAGCAGTCCCCGACGGAGGTCCTCTCTCTATGGCTACACCTTC,CASSPRRRSSLYGYTF
TRBJ2-1,TRBD2,TRBV10-3,.,TGTGCCATCAGTGATAAAGCGGGAGGGGTGGCTTTTGAGCAGTTCTTC,CAISDKAGGVAFEQFF
TRBJ2-5,.,TRBV7-2,few,TGTGCCAGCAGCTTACTGCCCGGGACAAAATTCCAAGAGACCCAGTACTTC,CASSLLPGTKFQETQYF
TRBJ2-1,TRBD2,TRBV7-8,.,TGTGCCAGCCTACTAGCGGGCCTCAATGAGCAGTTCTTC,CASLLAGLNEQFF
TRBJ1-6,.,TRBV7-9,many,TGTGCCAGCAGCTTAGGGGCCTTTTCCACTTCACCCCTCCACTTT,CASSLGAFSTSPLHF
TRBJ2-1,.,TRBV5-1,few,TGCGCCAGCAGCTTGTTCAGCTTCTCCTACAATGAGCAGTTCTTC,CASSLFSFSYNEQFF
TRBJ2-2,TRBD1,TRBV25-1,few,TGTGCCAGCAGTGAATATATTCCGAGACAGGGGGCCGGCGGGGAGCTGTTTTTT,CASSEYIPRQGAGGELFF
TRBJ1-2,.,TRBV6-5,.,TGTGCCAGCAGTTACGCGACTAACTATGGCTACACCTTC,CASSYATNYGYTF
TRBJ2-7,TRBD2,TRBV27,few,TGTGCCAGCAGTCCCGGGACTAGCGGGACCGAGCAGTACTTC,CASSPGTSGTEQYF
TRBJ2-7,.,TRBV18,.,TGTGCCAGCTCGGCCACGCAGGCAGAGCAGTACTTC,CASSATQAEQYF
TRBJ1-6,.,TRBV28,.,TGTGCCAGCAGAACCGAGGGGAATTCACCCCTCCACTTT,CASRTEGNSPLHF
TRBJ2-7,TRBD1,TRBV12-3/TRBV12-4,few,TGTGCCAGCAGTCTTCGAGGGGGCCCCTACGAGCAGTACTTC,CASSLRGGPYEQYF
TRBJ2-3,.,TRBV5-1,many,TGCGCCAGCAGCTTTGGACAGCTCACAGATACGCAGTATTTT,CASSFGQLTDTQYF
TRBJ2-3,.,TRBV20-1,few,TGCAGTGCAAATGGGGTACGGACAGATACGCAGTATTTT,CSANGVRTDTQYF
TRBJ2-5,TRBD1,TRBV18,many,TGTGCCAGCGGCAGGGGGCAGGAGACCCAGTACTTC,CASGRGQETQYF
TRBJ1-4,TRBD1,TRBV7-9,.,TGTGCCAGCAGCTCCGCAGGGGGCGCAGGTGAAAAACTGTTTTTT,CASSSAGGAGEKLFF